These T cell receptor beta chains were read from a single sample in a study of radiation and T cells in renal cell carcinoma. The assay was immunoSEQ multiplex PCR, and TCRdb's table has in-frame clones only and misses some. The data contain under 100,000 clones, 75% to 85% of them singletons. The source material was blood, sampled from a patient whose treatment included radiotherapy and nephrectomy. The receptors here all came from a man in his sixties with renal cell carcinoma. Both conserved end residues are part of each CDR3. The D gene is left open where the match is weak. Some rows have no size entry. The others give once, few or many, or a class for an expanded clone.

D gene,clone size,V gene,J gene,CDR3 DNA,CDR3 protein
-,-,TRBV4-2,TRBJ2-2,TGTGCCAGCAGCCACCCGACTAGCACCGGGGAGCTGTTTTTT,CASSHPTSTGELFF
-,-,TRBV9,TRBJ2-7,TGTGCCAGCAGCCCCCGAGGGGGGGTTAGACCCTACGAGCAGTACTTC,CASSPRGGVRPYEQYF
TRBD1,-,TRBV18,TRBJ1-2,TGTGCCAGCTCACAGTCAAAAGGACAGGGTTCTGGCTACACCTTC,CASSQSKGQGSGYTF
-,-,TRBV7-6,TRBJ2-5,TGTGCCAGCAGCTTAGCGGAGGGAGAGACCCAGTACTTC,CASSLAEGETQYF
TRBD1,-,TRBV7-6,TRBJ2-7,TGTGCCAGCAGCTACAGGGGCGGCGAGCAGTACTTC,CASSYRGGEQYF
-,-,TRBV5-4,TRBJ2-7,TGTGCCAGCAGCTTCGGTTCAAGCTCCTACGAGCAGTACTTC,CASSFGSSSYEQYF
-,-,TRBV28,TRBJ2-2,TGTGCCAGCGGCAGGCCCCTTACCGGGGAGCTGTTTTTT,CASGRPLTGELFF
-,-,TRBV6-5,TRBJ2-2,TGTGCCAGCAGTTACAGGAGGGGCGGGGAGCTGTTTTTT,CASSYRRGGELFF
TRBD1,-,TRBV11-2,TRBJ1-1,TGTGCCAGCAGGGGGACAGGGGGCACTGAAGCTTTCTTT,CASRGTGGTEAFF
-,-,TRBV9,TRBJ1-1,TGTGCCAGTCAACTCTTAAACAGGGTGACCCACGCGGGCACTGAAGCTTTCTTT,CASQLLNRVTHAGTEAFF
TRBD1,-,TRBV27,TRBJ1-4,TGTGCCAGCAGTACCGGGACAGGGAAGGGGGAAAAACTGTTTTTT,CASSTGTGKGEKLFF
-,-,TRBV19,TRBJ2-3,TGTGCCAGTAGTATTTCGGCGCAAGATACGCAGTATTTT,CASSISAQDTQYF
-,-,TRBV6-1,TRBJ1-4,TGTGCCAGCAGTGTAAGTCGACAGAATGAAAAACTGTTTTTT,CASSVSRQNEKLFF
TRBD1,-,TRBV5-1,TRBJ1-2,TGCGCCAGCAGAGAAATTACAGGGGACTATGGCTACACCTTC,CASREITGDYGYTF
-,-,TRBV11-2,TRBJ2-5,TGTGCCAGCAGCTTATTCTCGCTACCCAAAGAGACCCAGTACTTC,CASSLFSLPKETQYF
-,once,TRBV28,TRBJ2-5,TGTGCCAGCAGTACCCGGGACACCGGGCGGCAAGAGACCCAGTACTTC,CASSTRDTGRQETQYF
-,-,TRBV28,TRBJ1-2,TGTGCCAGCATACCGGAGGGGCGAACTATTGGCTACACCTTC,CASIPEGRTIGYTF
TRBD1,-,TRBV10-3,TRBJ2-2,TGTGCCATCAGTGGCCAGGGGGCGAACACCGGGGAGCTGTTTTTT,CAISGQGANTGELFF
-,once,TRBV30,TRBJ2-3,TGTGCCTGGAGCATCGGCGGAGCAACAGATACGCAGTATTTT,CAWSIGGATDTQYF
TRBD2,-,TRBV5-1,TRBJ2-1,TGCGCCAGCAGCTTGGGATGGGGGGAGGGTGAGCAGTTCTTC,CASSLGWGEGEQFF
-,once,TRBV7-9,TRBJ2-1,TGTGCCAGCAGCTTGGGGGCTAGCGGATACAATGAGCAGTTCTTC,CASSLGASGYNEQFF
-,-,TRBV29-1,TRBJ2-7,TGCAGCACGGGACGCTCCTACGAGCAGTACTTC,CSTGRSYEQYF
-,-,TRBV5-1,TRBJ2-7,TGCGCCAGCAGTCGGGACCGCTCCTACGAGCAGTACTTC,CASSRDRSYEQYF
-,-,TRBV4-1,TRBJ1-1,TGCGCCAGCAGCCAAGATCTAGGTTTACGGAGGGGCACTGAAGCTTTCTTT,CASSQDLGLRRGTEAFF
-,-,TRBV15,TRBJ1-1,TGTGCCACCAGCAGAGGCGGAGAGAACACTGAAGCTTTCTTT,CATSRGGENTEAFF
TRBD1,-,TRBV7-8,TRBJ1-5,TGTGCCAGCAGCTTAGAAGGGTTCACAGGGGGCTGGCAGCCCCAGCATTTT,CASSLEGFTGGWQPQHF
-,-,TRBV18,TRBJ2-1,TGTGCCAGCTCTTCTTATGCCGGACGCATTTACAATGAGCAGTTCTTC,CASSSYAGRIYNEQFF
-,-,TRBV5-6,TRBJ2-7,TGTGCCAGCAGCTTGAATGGTGGCTCCTACGAGCAGTACTTC,CASSLNGGSYEQYF
-,-,TRBV27,TRBJ2-7,TGTGCCAGCAGTTCACCGAGCTCCTACGAGCAGTACTTC,CASSSPSSYEQYF